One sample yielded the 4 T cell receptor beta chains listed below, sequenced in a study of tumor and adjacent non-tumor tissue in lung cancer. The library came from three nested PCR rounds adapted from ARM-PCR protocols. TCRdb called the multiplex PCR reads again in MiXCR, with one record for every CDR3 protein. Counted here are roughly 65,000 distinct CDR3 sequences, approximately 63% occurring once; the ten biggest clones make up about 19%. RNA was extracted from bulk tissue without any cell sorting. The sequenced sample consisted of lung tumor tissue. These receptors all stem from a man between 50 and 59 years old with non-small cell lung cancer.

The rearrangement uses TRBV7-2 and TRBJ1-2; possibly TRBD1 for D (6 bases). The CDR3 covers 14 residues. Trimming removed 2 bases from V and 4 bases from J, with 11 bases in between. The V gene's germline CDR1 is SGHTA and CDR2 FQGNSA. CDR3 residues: CASSLTSTGYGYTF. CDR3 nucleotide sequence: TGTGCCAGCAGCTTAACTTCGACAGGCTATGGCTACACCTTC.

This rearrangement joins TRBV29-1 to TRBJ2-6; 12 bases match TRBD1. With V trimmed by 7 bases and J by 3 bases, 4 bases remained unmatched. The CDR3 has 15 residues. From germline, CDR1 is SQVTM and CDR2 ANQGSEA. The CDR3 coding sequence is TGCAGCGCCGGGACAGGGGGCGTTGGGGCCAACGTCCTGACTTTC. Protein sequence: CSAGTGGVGANVLTF.

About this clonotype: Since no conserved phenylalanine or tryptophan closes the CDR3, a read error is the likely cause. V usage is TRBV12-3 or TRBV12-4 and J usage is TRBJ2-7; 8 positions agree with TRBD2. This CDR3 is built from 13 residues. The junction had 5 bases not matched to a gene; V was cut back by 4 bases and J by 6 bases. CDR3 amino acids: CASSSSGLCEQYL. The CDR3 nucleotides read TGTGCCAGCAGTTCTAGCGGGTTATGCGAGCAGTACTTA.

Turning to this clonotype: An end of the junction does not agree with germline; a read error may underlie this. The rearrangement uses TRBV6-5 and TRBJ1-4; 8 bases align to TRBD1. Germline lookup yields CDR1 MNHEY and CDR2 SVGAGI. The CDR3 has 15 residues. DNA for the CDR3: TGTGCCAGCAGTAAGCGACAGGGGTCTAATGAAAAACTGTCTTTT. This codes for CASSKRQGSNEKLSF.